This paragraph covers one TCR beta chain sequence. The entry originates in a study of OX40 agonist ivuxolimab in advanced cancers. Sequenced by immunoSEQ multiplex PCR; TCRdb stores in-frame clones only, minus some. The table records around 92,000 clones, approximately 93% of them present only once. The V gene's germline CDR1 is GTSNPN and CDR2 SVGIG (reference sequence). The CDR3 runs to 12 residues. With 1 base removed from V and 10 bases from J, the gap between germline ends came to 11 bases. This sample comprised CD4+ or CD8+ T cells sorted from blood, obtained in a trial of the OX40 agonist ivuxolimab. The receptor comes from an adult with an advanced solid tumor such as melanoma, head and neck, liver or kidney cancer. The chain carries TRBV30 and TRBJ1-5, with D unresolved. CDR3 protein: CAWSDPGVPQHF. In DNA form, the CDR3 reads TGTGCCTGGAGTGATCCGGGAGTCCCCCAGCATTTT.